This entry features one TCR beta chain sequence. The data were obtained in a study of blood T cell repertoires in COVID-19. TCRdb's table, derived via immunoSEQ multiplex PCR, lists solely in-frame clones and lacks some. The repertoire holds a few hundred thousand clones, roughly 87% seen once, with 2.5% to 3.5% in the top ten. In germline, CDR1 is DFQATT, CDR2 SNEGSKA (reference sequence). This CDR3 region has 13 residues. Trimming cost V 3 bases and J 2 bases; bases outside gene matches: 4. The sequence was collected from a woman aged 30 to 39 who had recovered from COVID-19. V gene TRBV20-1 combines with J gene TRBJ2-7, with 7 nucleotides matching TRBD2. The specimen was PBMCs or T cells enriched from blood (not recorded which). Here the CDR3 reads CSASGREAYEQYF. The CDR3 nucleotides read TGCAGTGCTAGTGGACGGGAGGCCTACGAGCAGTACTTC.